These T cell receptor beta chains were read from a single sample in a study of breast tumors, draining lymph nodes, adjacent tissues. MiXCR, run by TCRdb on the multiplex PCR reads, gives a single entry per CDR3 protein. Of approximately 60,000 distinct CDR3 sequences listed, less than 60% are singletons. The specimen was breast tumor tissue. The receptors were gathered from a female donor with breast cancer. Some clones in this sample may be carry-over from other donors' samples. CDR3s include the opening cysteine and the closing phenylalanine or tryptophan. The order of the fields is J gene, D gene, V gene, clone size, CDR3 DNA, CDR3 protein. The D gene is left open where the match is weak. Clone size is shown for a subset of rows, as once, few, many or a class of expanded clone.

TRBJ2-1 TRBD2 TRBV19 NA TGTGCCAGTAGGGTAGCGGGGGGGCGCAATGAGCAGTTCTTC CASRVAGGRNEQFF
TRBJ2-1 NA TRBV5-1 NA TGCGCCAGCAGCCTAGGGGAGCTTGAGGATACGCAGTTCTTC CASSLGELEDTQFF
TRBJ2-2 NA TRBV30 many TGTGCCTGGAGTCGAGGGTCAGGGGAGCTGTTTTTT CAWSRGSGELFF
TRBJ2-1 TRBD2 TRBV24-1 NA TGTGCCACCAGTGATTTGAGTAGCGGGAGACACTACAATGAGCAGTTCTTC CATSDLSSGRHYNEQFF
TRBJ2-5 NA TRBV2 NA TGTGCTAGAGATCGTTGGGGTGGGGGAGAGACCCAGTACTTC CARDRWGGGETQYF
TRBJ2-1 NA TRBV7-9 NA TGTGCCAGCAGCTTAAGTTGGCGGGCGGCTTACAATGAGCAGTTCTTC CASSLSWRAAYNEQFF
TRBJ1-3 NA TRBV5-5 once TGTGCCAGCAGCGCACGGACAGCCGGAAACACCATATATTTT CASSARTAGNTIYF
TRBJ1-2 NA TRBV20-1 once TGCAGTGCTAGAGAACAGTTTGCGGAGGGCTACACCTTC CSAREQFAEGYTF
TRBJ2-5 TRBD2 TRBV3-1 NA TGCGCCAGCAGCCAAGAAGGTGGGACTAGCGAGGGGGATCCAAGGGAGACCCAGTACTTC CASSQEGGTSEGDPRETQYF
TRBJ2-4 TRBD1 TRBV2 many TGTGCCAGCAGCAATCAGGGGGCTAAAAACATTCAGTACTTC CASSNQGAKNIQYF
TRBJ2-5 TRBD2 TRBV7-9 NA TGTGCCAGCAGCTTAGGACTAGCGGGGGGGGGTGAGACCCAGTACTTC CASSLGLAGGGETQYF
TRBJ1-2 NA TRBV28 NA TGTGCCAGCACGGAGGGAAACTATGGCTGCACCTTC CASTEGNYGCTF
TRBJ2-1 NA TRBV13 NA TGCGCCAGCAGCCCGAGCGGCTACAATGAGCAGCTCTTC CASSPSGYNEQLF
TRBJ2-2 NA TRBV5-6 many TGTGCCAGCAGCTTGGACGGAGGTTCCACCGGGGAGCTGTTTTTT CASSLDGGSTGELFF
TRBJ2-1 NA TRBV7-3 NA TGTGCCAGCAGCTTTTTTCGGGGGTCCTACAATGAGCAGTTCTTC CASSFFRGSYNEQFF
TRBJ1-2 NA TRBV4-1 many TGCGCCAGCAGCCAAAACTATCTTGGCCAGAACTATGGCTACACCTTC CASSQNYLGQNYGYTF
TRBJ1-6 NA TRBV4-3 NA TGCGCCAGCAGCCCCACCCAAGGCGAGAATTCACCCCTCCACTTT CASSPTQGENSPLHF
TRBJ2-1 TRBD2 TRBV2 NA TGTGCCAGCAGTCTAGCGGGGGGGCCGGTGGATGAGCAGTTCTTC CASSLAGGPVDEQFF
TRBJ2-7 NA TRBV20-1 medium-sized TGCAGCGCAGACAGCCCCACCTACGAGCAGTACTTC CSADSPTYEQYF
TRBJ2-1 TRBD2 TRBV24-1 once TGTGCCACCAGTGATTCGCTAGCGGGGACCTACAATGAGCAGTTCTTC CATSDSLAGTYNEQFF
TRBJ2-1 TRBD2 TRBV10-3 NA TGTGCCACCCGGAAACTAGCGGGGGCGTACAATGAGCAGTTCTTC CATRKLAGAYNEQFF
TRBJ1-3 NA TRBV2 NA TGTGCCAGCAGCTCCGGAGAGGCTCTCTATGGCTACACCATATATTTT CASSSGEALYGYTIYF
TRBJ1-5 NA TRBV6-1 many TGTGCCAGCAGTGAAGGAAGGGGCTTGGGCAATCAGCCCCAGCATTTT CASSEGRGLGNQPQHF
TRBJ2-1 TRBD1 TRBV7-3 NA TGTGCCAGCAGCCCAGACAGGGCTTATTACAATGAGCAGTTCTTC CASSPDRAYYNEQFF
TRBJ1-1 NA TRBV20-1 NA TGCAGTGCTACAGGATTTGGGGGGACTGAAGCTTTCTTT CSATGFGGTEAFF
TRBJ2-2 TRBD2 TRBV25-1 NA TGTGCCAGCAGTGCCCCGACTAGCGGGAGTAGAACCGGGGAGCTGTTTTTT CASSAPTSGSRTGELFF
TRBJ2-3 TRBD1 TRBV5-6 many TGTGCCACATGGGACAGGTTCACAGATACGCAGTATTTT CATWDRFTDTQYF
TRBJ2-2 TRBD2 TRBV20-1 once TGCGGTGCTAGTAGGCTAGCGGGAGGGGTCGGGGAGCTGTTTTTT CGASRLAGGVGELFF
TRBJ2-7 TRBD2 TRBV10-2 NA TGCGCCAGCAGTGAGTCCAGCAGCGGGGACTCCTACGAGCAGTACTTC CASSESSSGDSYEQYF
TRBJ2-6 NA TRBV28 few TGTGCCAGCAGTATTGGGGGGCAGGGGGAAGCTTCTGGGGCCAACGTCCTGACTTTC CASSIGGQGEASGANVLTF
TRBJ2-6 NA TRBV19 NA TGTGCCAGTAGAACAGGTCAAAGGGCCAACGTCCTGACTTTC CASRTGQRANVLTF
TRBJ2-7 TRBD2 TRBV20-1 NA TGCAGTGCGCCAAATCGGGAGGGACAAAACTACGAGCAGTACTTC CSAPNREGQNYEQYF
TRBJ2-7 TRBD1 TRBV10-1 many TGCGCCACCGCAACAGGGGCCGAGCAGTACTTC CATATGAEQYF